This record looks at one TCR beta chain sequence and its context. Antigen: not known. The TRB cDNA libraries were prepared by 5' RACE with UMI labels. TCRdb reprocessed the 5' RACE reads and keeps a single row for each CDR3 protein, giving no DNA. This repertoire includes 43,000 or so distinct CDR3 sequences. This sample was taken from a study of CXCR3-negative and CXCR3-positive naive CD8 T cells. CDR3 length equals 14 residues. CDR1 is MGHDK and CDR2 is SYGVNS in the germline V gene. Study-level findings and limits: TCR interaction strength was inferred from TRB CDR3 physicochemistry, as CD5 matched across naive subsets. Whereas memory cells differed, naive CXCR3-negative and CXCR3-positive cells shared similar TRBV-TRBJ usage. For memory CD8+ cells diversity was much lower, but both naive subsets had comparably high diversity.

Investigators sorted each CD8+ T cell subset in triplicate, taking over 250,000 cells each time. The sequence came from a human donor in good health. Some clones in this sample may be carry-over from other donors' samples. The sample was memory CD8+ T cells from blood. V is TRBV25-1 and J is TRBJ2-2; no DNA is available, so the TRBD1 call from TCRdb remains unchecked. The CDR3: CASRGGYGTGELFF.